This T cell receptor beta chain was recovered during a study of identical twins listed by TCRdb under 2016. Regarding the study in general: To test whether fetal clonotypes persist, the study used deep sequencing on TCR alpha and beta repertoires from monozygotic twins, unrelated adults of various ages, and cord blood. To rule out contamination, replicate twin experiments were performed at different times with different library preparation protocols.

From a lookup of the germline V gene, CDR1 and CDR2 are SGDLS and YYNGEE. After removal of 6 bases from V and 7 bases from J, the junction retains 8 bases not matched to a gene. The CDR3, from cysteine to phenylalanine, totals 14 residues. Only CDR3 DNA is held: 42 bases, read in frame from base 1. Every donor was a healthy Caucasian. Three pairs of female monozygotic twins, all aged roughly 18 to 30 years, made up the twin cohort. Peripheral blood mononuclear cells were the source from which RNA for the TCR libraries was isolated. Library construction relied on 5' RACE. The reads were generated on an Illumina HiSeq 2000. A universal primer binding site was added through template switching, and the final cDNA carried a unique molecular identifier so that TCR cDNA molecules could be counted accurately. Specific primers in the conserved constant-segment region were used to synthesize first-strand cDNA for TCR alpha and beta chains. To control for contamination, each cDNA library was double barcoded with a SMART-Mk sample barcode plus Illumina barcodes. TruSeq adapter sequences and Illumina sample barcodes were added in two successive PCR steps. The TCR alpha and beta cDNA libraries were sequenced on the Illumina HiSeq platform using custom primers. The study's processing was this. Raw reads were processed with MiGEC to extract unique molecular identifiers, and MiXCR was used to determine CDR3 positions. For each individual, recombination models were inferred using an EM algorithm with the repgenHMM and IGoR tools. Shared clonotypes were analyzed with the tcR package in R, and sharing was normalized by the product of cloneset sizes. To study raw recombination free of thymic and clonal selection effects, out-of-frame nonproductive sequences were analyzed. TCRdb redid the processing of the public reads, applying fastp at Q25 and MiXCR, and retained in-frame beta chains. Every CDR3 protein is listed once, alongside the most common genes and DNA of its rows. TCRdb's processing, not the study's, gives the V and J calls here. In this sample the table shows some 790,000 distinct CDR3 sequences, around a sixth of which occur a single time. About an eighth of the sample goes to the ten largest clones.

On the study overall, not on this receptor specifically: Excess twin sharing in beta out-of-frame sequences was weaker because fewer shared sequences lowered the signal-to-noise ratio. Because the same donors could not be followed over many years, conclusions were based on cross-sectional statistical analysis. Abundant cord blood beta clonotypes had fewer insertions, young adult naive repertoires showed a similar but weaker trend, and memory repertoires showed no such trend. Invariant T cells such as MAIT and iNKT could partly confound zero-insertion analyses, although diverse VJ usage argued against such confounding for most clonotypes. In monozygotic twins, out-of-frame TCR alpha sharing was systematically underestimated by recombination models, although the models agreed with sharing between unrelated individuals. Compared with coincidental sharing between unrelated individuals, out-of-frame TCR alpha sequences shared between twins had an excess of sequences with low generation probability.

Note on this clonotype: Which antigen it targets is not known. Within one base of it there is no much larger clone, and no base qualities were kept.

The same data also went into a second study, on T cells expressing NK-cell markers. That second publication adds: TCR beta-chain repertoires were profiled in sorted CD3+CD56+NKG2C+, CD3+CD56+NKG2C- and CD3+CD56-NKG2C+ T-cell subsets from seven or eight donors. Seven of the eight sequenced donors were HCMV-seropositive and one was HCMV-seronegative. In several experiments an anti-gammadeltaTCR antibody was added to restrict sorting to alphabetaTCR-expressing T cells. In roughly six donors, the dominant CD3+CD56+NKG2C+ clonotypes ranked among the top 10 CD8+ clonotypes, making up 1.0-7.0% of CD8+ T cells. Those dominant clonotypes were again the most abundant among CD3+CD56-NKG2C+ cells in a handful of donors, at roughly 25-60.1%. It remained unclear whether the expanded NKG2C-expressing T cell clones were specific for HCMV antigens. The study sequenced eight donors, all healthy volunteers chosen at random: three men and five women. To determine HCMV serostatus, a commercial ELISA kit was used to detect HCMV-specific IgG in serum. For several donors, bulk peripheral blood T-cell repertoires were also sequenced from unsorted PBMC. MIGEC handled demultiplexing of the reads and grouping by UMI, while MiTCR was used to assemble and quantify clonotypes. To exclude erroneous sequences, only TCR cDNA sequences supported by at least two reads were retained. The tcR package was used for downstream repertoire analysis, with clonotypes matched between fractions based on CDR3 nucleotide sequence plus V segment. VDJmatch was used to annotate antigen specificity against VDJdb, with one amino acid substitution in CDR3 allowed.

Material: PBMCs. This receptor was identified in a woman aged 18-35 years in good health. The V gene is TRBV9 and the J gene is TRBJ2-1; TRBD2 matches 9 bases in the middle. In nucleotide form, the sequence is TGTGCCAGCACCCTTAGCGGGGGTCAGAATGAGCAGTTCTTC. The encoded protein is CASTLSGGQNEQFF.